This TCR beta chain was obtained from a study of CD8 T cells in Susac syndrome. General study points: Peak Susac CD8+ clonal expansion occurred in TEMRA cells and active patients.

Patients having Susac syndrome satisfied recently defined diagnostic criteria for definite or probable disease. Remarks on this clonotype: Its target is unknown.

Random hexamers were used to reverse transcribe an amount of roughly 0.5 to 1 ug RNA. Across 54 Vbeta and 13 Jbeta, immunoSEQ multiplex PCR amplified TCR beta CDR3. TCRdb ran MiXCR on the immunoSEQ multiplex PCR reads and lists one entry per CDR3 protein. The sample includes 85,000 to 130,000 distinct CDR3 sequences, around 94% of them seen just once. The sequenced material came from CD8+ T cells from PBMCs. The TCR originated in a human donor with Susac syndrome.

The DNA for the CDR3 is TGTGCCAGCAGCGTACGGGGGGGTAGGTTCGATGAGCAGTTCTTC. This codes for CASSVRGGRFDEQFF. The chain carries TRBV9 and TRBJ2-1; 8 bases match TRBD2. V lost 1 base, J lost 8 bases, and 8 bases stayed unmatched. The germline gives CDR1 SGDLS, CDR2 YYNGEE. The CDR3 consists of 15 residues.